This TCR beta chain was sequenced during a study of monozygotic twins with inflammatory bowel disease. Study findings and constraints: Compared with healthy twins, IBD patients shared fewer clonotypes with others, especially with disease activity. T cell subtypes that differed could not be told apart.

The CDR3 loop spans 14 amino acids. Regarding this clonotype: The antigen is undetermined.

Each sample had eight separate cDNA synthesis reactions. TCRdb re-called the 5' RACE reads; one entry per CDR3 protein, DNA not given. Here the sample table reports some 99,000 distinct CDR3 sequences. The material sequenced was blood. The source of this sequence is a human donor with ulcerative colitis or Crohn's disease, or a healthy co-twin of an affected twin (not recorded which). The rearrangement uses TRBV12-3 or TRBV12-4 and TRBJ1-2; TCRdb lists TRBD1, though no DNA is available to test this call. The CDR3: CASSLRTSLYGYTF.